This passage covers 28 T cell receptor beta chains from one sample sequenced in a study of blood T cell repertoires in COVID-19. The assay was immunoSEQ multiplex PCR, and TCRdb's table has in-frame clones only and misses some. Of under 300,000 clones in the sample, around 82% were seen once. Sequencing was carried out using PBMCs or T cells enriched from blood (not recorded which). All receptors derive from a man between 50 and 59 years old who had recovered from COVID-19.

Points on this clone: Other DNA sequences within the sample encode an identical CDR3. The chain is built from TRBV24-1 and TRBJ1-1; D perhaps matches TRBD1 (5 bases). Germline loops: CDR1 KGHDR, CDR2 SFDVKD. The CDR3 covers 13 residues. V was cut by 6 bases and J by 1 base, with 8 bases left in between. This CDR3 reads CATSPGQNTEAFF. The DNA for the CDR3 is TGTGCCACCAGTCCAGGGCAGAACACTGAAGCTTTCTTT.

The rearrangement uses TRBV3-1 (or the pseudogene TRBV3-2) and TRBJ2-6, with 10 bases identical to TRBD1. This CDR3 has 19 residues. Per germline, CDR1 LGHDT and CDR2 YNNKEL (reference sequence). The V and J ends lost 2 bases and 2 bases, in that order; junction bases with no gene match: 9. The CDR3: CASSQMAGTGAAGANVLTF. Here the CDR3 DNA reads TGTGCCAGCAGCCAAATGGCCGGGACAGGGGCCGCTGGGGCCAACGTCCTGACTTTC.

Regarding this clone: A junction boundary mismatches the germline segment, possibly from a read error. This sequence joins TRBV7-7 and TRBJ1-1; TRBD1 aligns across 8 bases. The germline CDR1 and CDR2 sequences are SSHAT and FNYEAQ (reference sequence). The CDR3 contains 15 residues. In DNA form, the CDR3 reads TGTGCTAGCAGCCCTCTGACAGGGGCGAACACTGAAGCTTTCTTT. It codes for CASSPLTGANTEAFF.

V and J are TRBV9 and TRBJ1-2, with 7 bases aligning to TRBD1. V trimming: 7 bases; J trimming: 8 bases; junction bases outside the gene matches: 14. Germline assignment: CDR1 SGDLS and CDR2 YYNGEE. The CDR3 consists of 14 residues. The CDR3 is CASEGQEGGRGYTF. CDR3 sequence (DNA): TGTGCCAGCGAAGGACAGGAGGGCGGTAGGGGCTACACCTTC.

This sequence joins TRBV7-2 and TRBJ1-2; 7 bases are a match to TRBD1. Germline values: CDR1 SGHTA, CDR2 FQGNSA. The CDR3 is 13 residues long. After removal of 1 base from V and 5 bases from J, the junction contained 1 base not matched to a gene. CDR3 coding DNA: TGTGCCAGCAGCTTAGGGACAGGTTATGGCTACACCTTC. Translated: CASSLGTGYGYTF.

The chain has TRBV7-9 and TRBJ2-7; the D is unclear. With 1 base removed from V and 0 bases from J, the gap between germline ends came to 13 bases. From germline, CDR1 is SEHNR and CDR2 FQNEAQ (reference sequence). This CDR3 is built from 16 residues. CDR3 sequence: CASSLGFSANSYEQYF. In nucleotides, the CDR3 is TGTGCCAGCAGCTTAGGGTTTTCAGCGAACTCCTACGAGCAGTACTTC.

The chain recombines TRBV25-1 with TRBJ1-4, with TRBD1 identical over 7 bases. The CDR3 loop spans 16 amino acids. After removal of 4 bases from V and 2 bases from J, the junction contained 7 bases not matched to a gene. From germline, CDR1 is MGHDK and CDR2 SYGVNS. CDR3 DNA sequence: TGTGCCAGCAGTGGAACAGGGGTTGATACTAATGAAAAACTGTTTTTT. Protein: CASSGTGVDTNEKLFF.

V and J are TRBV24-1 and TRBJ2-6, with D perhaps matching TRBD2 (6 bases). Germline assignment: CDR1 KGHDR and CDR2 SFDVKD. The CDR3 is made up of 17 amino acids. V shed 1 base and J shed 1 base, with 10 bases lying between them. CDR3 residues: CATSDFGGGSGANVLTF. The CDR3 DNA sequence: TGTGCCACCAGTGATTTTGGTGGGGGGTCTGGGGCCAACGTCCTGACTTTC.

This chain uses TRBV11-2 with TRBJ2-3; 12 bases fit TRBD2. The CDR3 consists of 17 residues. From germline, CDR1 is SGHAT and CDR2 FQNNGV. V lost 7 bases and J lost 4; bases outside the gene matches: 12. In nucleotides, the CDR3 is TGTGCCAGCACCTCTAGCGGGGGGGGGACTAGCGCAGATACGCAGTATTTT. It encodes CASTSSGGGTSADTQYF.

This clone was recorded once. This rearrangement joins TRBV9 to TRBJ2-7; D gene unclear. The germline V gene encodes CDR1 SGDLS and CDR2 YYNGEE. Trimming took 0 bases from V and 5 from J, leaving 6 bases between them. CDR3 length equals 12 residues. The CDR3 loop reads CASSVGLDEQYF. The CDR3, as DNA: TGTGCCAGCAGCGTAGGGCTCGACGAGCAGTACTTC.

The chain combines TRBV7-8 with TRBJ1-1, with D tentatively TRBD1 (5 bases). Germline V gene sequence: CDR1 SGHVS, CDR2 FQNEAQ. V gave up 5 bases and J gave up 4 bases, with 17 bases separating them. The CDR3 spans 15 residues. The DNA of the CDR3 is TGTGCCAGCAGCCCAAGGTGGGGCATAGGCACTGAAGCTTTCTTT. It specifies CASSPRWGIGTEAFF.

This sequence joins TRBV4-1 and TRBJ2-3, with 12 bases aligning to TRBD2. The V and J ends lost 4 bases and 4 bases, in that order; junction bases with no gene match: 6. The CDR3 length is 16 residues. Germline lookup yields CDR1 MGHRA and CDR2 YSYEKL. The CDR3 DNA reads as TGCGCCAGCAGCCTTACTAGCGGGGGGAACTCAGATACGCAGTATTTT. It is translated as CASSLTSGGNSDTQYF.

This rearrangement joins TRBV21-1 to TRBJ2-7; the D call TRBD1 from the table was never checked on the DNA. TRBV21-1 is a pseudogene segment. The CDR3 runs 18 residues. CDR3 amino acids: CASSKEVLGLGLRNEQYF. The CDR3 bases are TGTGCCAGCAGCAAAGAAGTCTTGGGTTTGGGCTTAAGGAACGAGCAGTACTTC.

This clone was counted a few times. J is TRBJ2-1 and V is TRBV5-1; 10 nucleotides match TRBD2. The germline V gene has CDR1 SGHRS and CDR2 YFSETQ. Unmatched junction bases numbered 9, after V lost 2 bases and J lost 7 bases. The CDR3 is 16 amino acids. DNA of the CDR3: TGCGCCAGCAGCTTTACTAGCGGGAAAAGTGTTAATGAGCAGTTCTTC. It codes for CASSFTSGKSVNEQFF.

The CDR3 is CASSLDSQASGPYEQYF. CDR3 in DNA: TGTGCCAGCAGCTTAGATTCCCAGGCTAGCGGACCTTACGAGCAGTACTTC. This chain links TRBV11-3 with TRBJ2-7; the match to TRBD2 covers 7 bases. Germline loops: CDR1 SGHNT, CDR2 YENEEA. The CDR3 runs to 17 residues. V lost 0 bases to trimming and J lost 4 bases; unmatched junction nucleotides: 12.

V gene TRBV7-3 combines with J gene TRBJ1-3; D is possibly TRBD1 (6 bases). The V end lost 5 bases, the J end lost 0 bases, and 14 bases lay between the germline ends. The CDR3 is 16 amino acids. CDR1 is SGHTA and CDR2 is FQGTGA in the germline V gene. The CDR3 sequence is CASSPWGGGSGNTIYF. The CDR3 bases are TGTGCCAGCAGCCCATGGGGAGGGGGCTCTGGAAACACCATATATTTT.

The V gene is TRBV20-1, the J gene TRBJ1-1; D is unclear. The CDR3 length is 11 residues. Germline CDR1 is DFQATT and CDR2 is SNEGSKA (reference sequence). Trimming stripped 1 base from V and 8 bases from J, with 8 bases between. CDR3 sequence: CSARARVEAFF. CDR3 DNA sequence: TGCAGTGCTAGAGCCCGGGTCGAAGCTTTCTTT.

V usage is TRBV5-4 and J usage is TRBJ1-2; no firm D call. The CDR3 sequence is 15 residues long. Germline-derived CDR1 and CDR2 are SGHNT and YYREEE (reference sequence). Trimming left V 4 bases short and J 1 base short, with 14 bases between. CDR3 sequence reads: CASSPGGNRNYGYTF. The CDR3 DNA is TGTGCCAGCAGCCCGGGTGGCAACCGTAACTATGGCTACACCTTC.

This clone was seen a few times. V gene TRBV14 combines with J gene TRBJ2-5; no reliable D call. Per germline, CDR1 SGHDN and CDR2 FVKESK. This CDR3 comprises 14 residues. V gave up 0 bases and J gave up 7 bases, with 12 bases separating them. In DNA form, the CDR3 reads TGTGCCAGCAGCCAAGATCCCATCCCGGGGACCCAGTACTTC. Translation: CASSQDPIPGTQYF.

This clone was counted between two and nine times. The gene calls are TRBV5-1 and TRBJ2-7; 12 positions agree with TRBD1. This CDR3 contains 14 residues. The V gene end was trimmed by 4 bases and the J gene end by 6 bases; junction bases not matched to a gene: 5. The germline V gene has CDR1 SGHRS and CDR2 YFSETQ. This CDR3 reads CASSPGTGGGEQYF. In DNA, the CDR3 is TGCGCCAGCAGCCCCGGGACAGGGGGCGGCGAGCAGTACTTC.

This clone was found once. The rearrangement uses TRBV13 and TRBJ2-7; maybe TRBD1 (7 bases). V was pared by 5 bases and J by 4 bases, with 30 bases between. The CDR3 has 19 amino acids. Germline loops: CDR1 PRHDT, CDR2 FYEKMQ (reference sequence). This chain's CDR3 is CASSPGTEGYGGRSYEQYF. Written as DNA, the CDR3 is TGTGCCAGCAGCCCCGGGACAGAGGGGTATGGAGGGAGGTCGTACGAGCAGTACTTC.

V gene TRBV5-5 combines with J gene TRBJ2-5; D is possibly TRBD1 (5 bases). Germline assignment: CDR1 SGHKS and CDR2 YYEKEE (reference sequence). There are 14 residues in the CDR3. Trimming pared 2 bases from V and 1 base from J, leaving 9 bases between. The CDR3 nucleotides are TGTGCCAGCAGCTTCCCGACAGTCCAAGAGACCCAGTACTTC. This translates into CASSFPTVQETQYF.

This chain connects TRBV28 to TRBJ1-5; 7 bases line up with TRBD1. The CDR3 totals 15 residues. Germline V lookup: CDR1 MDHEN, CDR2 SYDVKM. V lost 5 bases and J lost 3; bases outside the gene matches: 7. CDR3 region: CASSLRDSPNQPQHF. CDR3 bases: TGTGCCAGCAGTCTCCGGGACAGCCCCAATCAGCCCCAGCATTTT.

V gene TRBV21-1 combines with J gene TRBJ2-7; the D call TRBD2 from the table was never checked on the DNA. TRBV21-1 is shown as a pseudogene. The CDR3 spans 17 residues. Here the CDR3 DNA reads TGTGCCAGCAGCACGGTAGATAGCGGGAGATACCTACACGAGCAGTACTTC. The encoded protein is CASSTVDSGRYLHEQYF.

This clone showed up many times. A junction boundary mismatches the germline segment, possibly from a read error. V gene TRBV10-3 combines with J gene TRBJ2-1; 10 bases align to TRBD2. The CDR3 spans 12 residues. Germline assignment: CDR1 ENHRY and CDR2 SYGVKD. The CDR3 nucleotides read TGCGGAACTAGCGGGAACGACAATGAGCAGTTCTTC. The encoded protein is CGTSGNDNEQFF.

V gene TRBV10-3 combines with J gene TRBJ2-1; D call uncertain. CDR1 and CDR2 from the germline V gene are ENHRY and SYGVKD. This CDR3 contains 12 residues. The V gene lost 0 bases and the J gene lost 7 bases, with 4 bases spanning the gap. The CDR3 region is CAISESRNEQFF. CDR3 bases: TGTGCCATCAGTGAGTCGAGGAATGAGCAGTTCTTC.

This chain connects TRBV14 to TRBJ2-7; TRBD1 might be the D (6 bases). V lost 4 bases to trimming and J lost 2 bases, with 18 bases between them. The CDR3 spans 16 residues. CDR1 and CDR2 from the germline V gene are SGHDN and FVKESK. CDR3 nucleotide sequence: TGTGCCAGCAGCCCCTGGTTGGGGGCTAACCCCTACGAGCAGTACTTC. The encoded protein is CASSPWLGANPYEQYF.

V usage is TRBV5-1 and J usage is TRBJ1-4; 10 nucleotides align to TRBD1. Unmatched junction bases numbered 7, after V lost 4 bases and J lost 7 bases. The CDR3 covers 15 residues. The germline V gene encodes CDR1 SGHRS and CDR2 YFSETQ. The CDR3 DNA follows: TGCGCCAGCAGCCTCCGACAGGGGGCAGGTGAAAAACTGTTTTTT. Residues: CASSLRQGAGEKLFF.